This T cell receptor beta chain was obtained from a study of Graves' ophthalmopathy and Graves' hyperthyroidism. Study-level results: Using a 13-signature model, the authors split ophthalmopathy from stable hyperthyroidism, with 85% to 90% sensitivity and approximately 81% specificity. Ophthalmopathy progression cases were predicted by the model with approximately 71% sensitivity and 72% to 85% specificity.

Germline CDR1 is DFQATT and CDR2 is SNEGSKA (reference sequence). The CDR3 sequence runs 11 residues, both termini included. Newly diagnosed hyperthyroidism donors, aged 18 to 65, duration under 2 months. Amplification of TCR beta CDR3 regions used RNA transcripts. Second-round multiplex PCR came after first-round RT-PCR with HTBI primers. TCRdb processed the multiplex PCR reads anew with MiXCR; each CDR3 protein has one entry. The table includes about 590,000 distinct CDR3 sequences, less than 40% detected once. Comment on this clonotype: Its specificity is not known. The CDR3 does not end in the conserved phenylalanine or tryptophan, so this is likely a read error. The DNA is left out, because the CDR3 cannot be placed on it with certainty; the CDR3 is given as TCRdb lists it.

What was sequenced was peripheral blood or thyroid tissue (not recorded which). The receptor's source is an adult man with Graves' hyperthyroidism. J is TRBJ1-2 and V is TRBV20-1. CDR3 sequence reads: CSARSKRGFTY.